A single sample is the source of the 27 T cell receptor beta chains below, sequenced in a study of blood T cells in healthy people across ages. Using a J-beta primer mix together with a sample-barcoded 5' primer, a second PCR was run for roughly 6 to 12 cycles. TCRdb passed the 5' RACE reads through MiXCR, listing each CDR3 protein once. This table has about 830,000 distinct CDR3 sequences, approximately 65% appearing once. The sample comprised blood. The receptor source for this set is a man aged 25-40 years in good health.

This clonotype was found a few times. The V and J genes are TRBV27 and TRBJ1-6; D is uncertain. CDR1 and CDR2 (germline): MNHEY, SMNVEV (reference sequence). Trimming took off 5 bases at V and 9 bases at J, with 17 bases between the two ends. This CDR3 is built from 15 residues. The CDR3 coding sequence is TGTGCCAGCAGTGCCCAAGGAGGGAACGGTTCACCCCTCCACTTT. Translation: CASSAQGGNGSPLHF.

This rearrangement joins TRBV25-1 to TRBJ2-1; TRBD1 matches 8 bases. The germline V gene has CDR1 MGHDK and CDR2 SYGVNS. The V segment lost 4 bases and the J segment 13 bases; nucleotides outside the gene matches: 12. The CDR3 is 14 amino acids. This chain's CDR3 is CASSAQQGVETQFF. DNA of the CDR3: TGTGCCAGCAGTGCCCAACAGGGGGTAGAGACCCAGTTCTTC.

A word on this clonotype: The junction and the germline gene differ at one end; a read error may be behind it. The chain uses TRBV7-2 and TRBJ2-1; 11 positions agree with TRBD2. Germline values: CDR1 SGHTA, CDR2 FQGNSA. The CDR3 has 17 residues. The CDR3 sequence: CSSSLIGTSGGGNEQFF. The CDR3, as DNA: TGTTCCAGCAGCTTAATTGGTACTAGCGGGGGAGGCAATGAGCAGTTCTTC.

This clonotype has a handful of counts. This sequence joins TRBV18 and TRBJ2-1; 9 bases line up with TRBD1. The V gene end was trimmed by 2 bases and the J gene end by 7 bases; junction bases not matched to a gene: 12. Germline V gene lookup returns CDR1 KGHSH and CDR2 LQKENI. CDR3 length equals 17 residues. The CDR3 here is CASSPFAAGQGRNEQFF. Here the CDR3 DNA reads TGTGCCAGCTCACCATTCGCTGCTGGACAGGGGAGGAATGAGCAGTTCTTC.

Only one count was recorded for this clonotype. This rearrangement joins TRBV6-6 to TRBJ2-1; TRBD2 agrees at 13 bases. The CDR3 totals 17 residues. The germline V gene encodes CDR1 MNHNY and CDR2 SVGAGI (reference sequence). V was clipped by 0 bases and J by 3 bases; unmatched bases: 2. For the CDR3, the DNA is TGTGCCAGCAGTTACTCGACTAGCGGGGGGAACTACAATGAGCAGTTCTTC. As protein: CASSYSTSGGNYNEQFF.

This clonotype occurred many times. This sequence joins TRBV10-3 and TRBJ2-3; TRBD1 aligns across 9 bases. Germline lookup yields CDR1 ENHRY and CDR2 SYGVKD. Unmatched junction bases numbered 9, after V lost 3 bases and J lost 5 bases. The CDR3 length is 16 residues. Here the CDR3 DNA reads TGTGCCATCAGTGAAAGCGGACAGGGGACGTTAGATACGCAGTATTTT. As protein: CAISESGQGTLDTQYF.

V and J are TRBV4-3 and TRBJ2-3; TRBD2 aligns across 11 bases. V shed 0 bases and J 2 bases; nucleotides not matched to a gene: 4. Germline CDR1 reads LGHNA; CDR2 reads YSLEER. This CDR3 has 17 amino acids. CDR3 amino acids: CASSQETSGVFTDTQYF. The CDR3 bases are TGCGCCAGCAGCCAAGAGACTAGCGGGGTATTCACAGATACGCAGTATTTT.

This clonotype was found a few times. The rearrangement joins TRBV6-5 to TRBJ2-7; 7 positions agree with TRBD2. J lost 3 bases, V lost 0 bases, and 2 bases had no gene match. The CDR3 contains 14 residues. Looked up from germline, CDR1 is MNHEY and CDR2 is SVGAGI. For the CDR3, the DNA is TGTGCCAGCAGTTACTCGGGAGGGTTCTACGAGCAGTACTTC. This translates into CASSYSGGFYEQYF.

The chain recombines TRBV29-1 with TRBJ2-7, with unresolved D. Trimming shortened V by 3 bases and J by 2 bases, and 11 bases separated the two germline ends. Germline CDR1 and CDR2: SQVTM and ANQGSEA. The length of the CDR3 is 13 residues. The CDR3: CSVETDRTYEQYF. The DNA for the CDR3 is TGCAGCGTTGAGACCGATAGGACCTACGAGCAGTACTTC.

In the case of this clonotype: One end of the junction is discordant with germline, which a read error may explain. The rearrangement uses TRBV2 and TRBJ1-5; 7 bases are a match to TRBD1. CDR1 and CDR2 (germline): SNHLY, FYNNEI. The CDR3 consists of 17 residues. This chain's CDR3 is CASSDSRRTGDHQPQHF. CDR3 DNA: TGTGCCAGTAGTGACTCTCGTAGGACAGGAGATCATCAGCCCCAGCATTTT.

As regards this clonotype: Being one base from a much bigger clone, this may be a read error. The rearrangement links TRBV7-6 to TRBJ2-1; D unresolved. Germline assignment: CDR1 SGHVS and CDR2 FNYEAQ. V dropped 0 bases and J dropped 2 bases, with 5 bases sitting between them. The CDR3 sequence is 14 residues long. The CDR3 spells CASSLARTYNEQFF. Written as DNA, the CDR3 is TGTGCCAGCAGCTTAGCGCGGACCTACAATGAGCAGTTCTTC.

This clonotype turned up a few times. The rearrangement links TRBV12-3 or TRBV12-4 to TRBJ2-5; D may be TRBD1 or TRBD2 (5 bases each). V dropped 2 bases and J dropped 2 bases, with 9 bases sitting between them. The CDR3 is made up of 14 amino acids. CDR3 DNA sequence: TGTGCCAGCAGTTTACGGGACCCTCAAGAGACCCAGTACTTC. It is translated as CASSLRDPQETQYF.

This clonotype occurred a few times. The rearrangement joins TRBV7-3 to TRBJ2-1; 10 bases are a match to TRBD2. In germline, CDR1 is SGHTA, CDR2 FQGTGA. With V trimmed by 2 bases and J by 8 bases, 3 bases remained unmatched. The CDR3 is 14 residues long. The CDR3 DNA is TGTGCCAGCAGCTTACAGAGCGGGGGGGATGAGCAGTTCTTC. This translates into CASSLQSGGDEQFF.

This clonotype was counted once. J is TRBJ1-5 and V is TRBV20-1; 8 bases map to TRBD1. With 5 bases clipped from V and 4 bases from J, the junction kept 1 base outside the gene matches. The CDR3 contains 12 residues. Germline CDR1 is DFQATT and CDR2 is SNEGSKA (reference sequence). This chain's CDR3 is CSARDRNQPQHF. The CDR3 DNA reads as TGCAGTGCTCGGGACAGGAATCAGCCCCAGCATTTT.

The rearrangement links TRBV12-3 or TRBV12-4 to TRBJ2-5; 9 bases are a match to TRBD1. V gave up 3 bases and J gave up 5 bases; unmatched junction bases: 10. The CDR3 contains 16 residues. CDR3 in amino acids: CASSFVPGQGGETQYF. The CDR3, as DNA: TGTGCCAGCAGTTTCGTTCCGGGACAGGGCGGGGAGACCCAGTACTTC.

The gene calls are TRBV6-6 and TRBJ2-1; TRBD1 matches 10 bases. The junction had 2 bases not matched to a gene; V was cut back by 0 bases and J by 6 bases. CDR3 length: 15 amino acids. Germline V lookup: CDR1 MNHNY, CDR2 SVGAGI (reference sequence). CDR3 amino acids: CASSYSGTGANEQFF. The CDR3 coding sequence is TGTGCCAGCAGTTACTCTGGGACAGGGGCCAATGAGCAGTTCTTC.

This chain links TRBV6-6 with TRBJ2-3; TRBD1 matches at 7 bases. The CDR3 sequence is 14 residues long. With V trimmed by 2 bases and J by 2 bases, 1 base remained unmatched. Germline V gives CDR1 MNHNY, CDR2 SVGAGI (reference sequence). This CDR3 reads CASSYGQDTDTQYF. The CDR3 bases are TGTGCCAGCAGTTACGGACAGGACACAGATACGCAGTATTTT.

The CDR3, as DNA: TGTGCCTGGAGTGTCCCCCTAGGGGAGGGATGGGATGAGACCCAGTACTTC. It yields the protein CAWSVPLGEGWDETQYF. The chain couples TRBV30 to TRBJ2-5, with TRBD2 identical over 7 bases. From germline, CDR1 is GTSNPN and CDR2 SVGIG (reference sequence). The CDR3 totals 17 residues. V lost 0 bases, J lost 5 bases, and 15 bases stayed unmatched.

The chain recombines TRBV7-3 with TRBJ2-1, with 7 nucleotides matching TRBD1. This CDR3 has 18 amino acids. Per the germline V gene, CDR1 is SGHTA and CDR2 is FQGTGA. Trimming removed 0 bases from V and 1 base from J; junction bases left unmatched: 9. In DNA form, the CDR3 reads TGTGCCAGCAGCTTAACACCCACCGGGGACAGATCCTACAATGAGCAGTTCTTC. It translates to CASSLTPTGDRSYNEQFF.

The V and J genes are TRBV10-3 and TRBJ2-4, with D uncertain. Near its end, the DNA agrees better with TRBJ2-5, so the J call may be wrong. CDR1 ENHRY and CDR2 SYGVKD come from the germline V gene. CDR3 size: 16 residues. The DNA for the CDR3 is TGTGCCATCAGTGAGTCTGCAGGTTATGCACAAGAGACCCAGTACTTC. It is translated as CAISESAGYAQETQYF.

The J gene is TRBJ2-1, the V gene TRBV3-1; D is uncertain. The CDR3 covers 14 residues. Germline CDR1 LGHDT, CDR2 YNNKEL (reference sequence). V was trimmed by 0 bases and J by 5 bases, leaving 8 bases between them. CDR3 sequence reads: CASSQESGHNEQFF. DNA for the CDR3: TGTGCCAGCAGCCAAGAGTCAGGCCACAATGAGCAGTTCTTC.

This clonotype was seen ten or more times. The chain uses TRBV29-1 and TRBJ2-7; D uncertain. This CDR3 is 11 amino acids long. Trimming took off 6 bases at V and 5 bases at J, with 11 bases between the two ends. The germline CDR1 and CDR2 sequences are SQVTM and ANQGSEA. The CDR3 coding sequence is TGCAGCGTATATAGGCAGGACGAGCAGTACTTC. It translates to CSVYRQDEQYF.

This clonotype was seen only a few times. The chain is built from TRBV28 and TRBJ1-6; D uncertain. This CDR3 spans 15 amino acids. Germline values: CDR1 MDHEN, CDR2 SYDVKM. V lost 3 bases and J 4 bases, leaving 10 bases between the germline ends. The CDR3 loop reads CASSFDSSYNSPLHF. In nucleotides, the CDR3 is TGTGCCAGCAGTTTCGACTCCTCTTATAATTCACCCCTCCACTTT.

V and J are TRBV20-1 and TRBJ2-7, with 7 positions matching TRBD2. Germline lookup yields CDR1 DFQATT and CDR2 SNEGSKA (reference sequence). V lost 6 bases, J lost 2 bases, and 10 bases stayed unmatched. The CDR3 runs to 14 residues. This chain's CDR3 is CSAKGLAVPYEQYF. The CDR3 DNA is TGCAGTGCGAAGGGGCTAGCGGTCCCCTACGAGCAGTACTTC.

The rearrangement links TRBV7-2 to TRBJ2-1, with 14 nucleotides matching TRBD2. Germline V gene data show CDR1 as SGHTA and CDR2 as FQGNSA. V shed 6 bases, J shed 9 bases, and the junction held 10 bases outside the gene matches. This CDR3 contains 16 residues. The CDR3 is CASRSPGLAGGSEQFF. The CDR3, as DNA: TGTGCCAGCAGATCGCCCGGACTAGCGGGGGGTAGTGAGCAGTTCTTC.

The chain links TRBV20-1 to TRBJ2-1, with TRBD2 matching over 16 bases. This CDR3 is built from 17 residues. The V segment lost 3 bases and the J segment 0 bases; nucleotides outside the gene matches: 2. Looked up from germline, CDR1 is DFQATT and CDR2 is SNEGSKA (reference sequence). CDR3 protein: CSARGLAGGSSYNEQFF. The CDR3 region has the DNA TGCAGTGCTAGGGGACTAGCGGGGGGGAGCTCCTACAATGAGCAGTTCTTC.

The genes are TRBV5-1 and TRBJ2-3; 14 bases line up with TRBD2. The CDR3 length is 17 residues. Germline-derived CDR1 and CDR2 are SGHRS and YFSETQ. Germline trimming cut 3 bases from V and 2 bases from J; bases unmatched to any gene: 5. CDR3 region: CASSSGTSGGYTDTQYF. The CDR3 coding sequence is TGCGCCAGCAGCTCAGGGACTAGCGGGGGATACACAGATACGCAGTATTTT.